One and the same sample provided the 32 T cell receptor beta chains below, sequenced in a study of beta chain features in type 1 diabetes. Investigators reverse transcribed all isolated RNA, so they sequenced expressed TCRB transcripts. The repertoire was sequenced with immunoSEQ multiplex PCR; TCRdb's copy has only in-frame clones and lacks some. The table records about 320,000 clones, 12% to 15% of them present only once. The sequenced material came from central memory CD4+ T cells from blood. These receptors were taken from a man aged 25 to 40 in good health.

This rearrangement joins TRBV21-1 to TRBJ2-5; TRBD1 is the table's D call and was not checked against the DNA. TRBV21-1 is a documented pseudogene. CDR3 length: 16 residues. As DNA, the CDR3 is TGTGCCAGCAGCAAAATGGGACAGGGGGGGCAAGAGACCCAGTACTTC. It codes for CASSKMGQGGQETQYF.

This clone was detected a few times. V is TRBV2 and J is TRBJ1-1, with TRBD1 as a possible D gene (5 bases). The CDR3 sequence is 12 residues long. CDR1 and CDR2 (germline): SNHLY, FYNNEI. Trimming took 6 bases from V and 1 from J, leaving 6 bases between them. The chain's CDR3 is CASRGQNTEAFF. CDR3 sequence (DNA): TGTGCCAGCAGAGGACAGAACACTGAAGCTTTCTTT.

The chain joins TRBV4-1 to TRBJ1-5; TRBD1 agrees at 8 bases. The CDR3 loop spans 18 amino acids. The V and J ends lost 0 bases and 4 bases, in that order; junction bases with no gene match: 11. Germline V gives CDR1 MGHRA, CDR2 YSYEKL. This CDR3 reads CASSQDSIRRGLNQPQHF. CDR3 coding DNA: TGCGCCAGCAGCCAAGACTCTATACGCAGGGGGCTGAATCAGCCCCAGCATTTT.

A few counts support this clone. The J gene is TRBJ1-6, the V gene TRBV6-1; 7 bases map to TRBD1. The CDR3 has 15 residues. The J segment lost 13 bases and the V segment lost 1 base, leaving 10 bases of the junction unmatched. Germline assignment: CDR1 MNHNS and CDR2 SASEGT. The chain's CDR3 is CASSEVSGQASPLHF. In nucleotides, the CDR3 is TGTGCCAGCAGTGAAGTGTCAGGACAGGCTTCCCCCCTCCACTTT.

This clone has only a few counts. The chain carries TRBV6-1 and TRBJ2-3; D is ambiguous. CDR1 is MNHNS, CDR2 SASEGT, per germline. The CDR3 runs to 12 residues. V was pared by 6 bases and J by 2 bases, with 6 bases between. DNA for the CDR3: TGTGCCAGCAGGTCCGACACAGATACGCAGTATTTT. Its translation: CASRSDTDTQYF.

This clone was seen a handful of times. V is TRBV7-2 and J is TRBJ2-3; 13 bases match TRBD2. Trimming at V came to 5 bases and at J to 6 bases, leaving 8 bases not matched to a gene. Germline values: CDR1 SGHTA, CDR2 FQGNSA. CDR3 length equals 16 residues. CDR3 protein: CASSPRLAGGLDTQYF. In DNA form, the CDR3 reads TGTGCCAGCAGCCCCAGACTAGCGGGGGGTTTGGATACGCAGTATTTT.

This clone was counted only a few times. The V and J genes are TRBV7-2 and TRBJ1-4; D gene ambiguous. Germline assignment: CDR1 SGHTA and CDR2 FQGNSA. Trimming stripped 3 bases from V and 7 bases from J, with 12 bases between. CDR3 length: 14 residues. The chain's CDR3 is CASSLGGVGEKLFF. The CDR3 region has the DNA TGTGCCAGCAGCTTGGGTGGGGTTGGTGAAAAACTGTTTTTT.

V usage is TRBV4-3 and J usage is TRBJ1-1; no reliable D call. The CDR3 has 14 amino acids. Germline assignment: CDR1 LGHNA and CDR2 YSLEER. V was trimmed by 0 bases and J by 4 bases, leaving 9 bases between them. The CDR3 sequence is CASSQDLAATEAFF. The CDR3 region has the DNA TGCGCCAGCAGCCAAGATTTGGCAGCCACTGAAGCTTTCTTT.

This clone was observed once. The chain links TRBV7-2 to TRBJ1-2; 9 nucleotides align to TRBD1. J was trimmed by 8 bases and V by 5 bases; bases with no gene match: 6. Germline V gene sequence: CDR1 SGHTA, CDR2 FQGNSA. The CDR3 totals 13 residues. DNA of the CDR3: TGTGCCAGCAGCAGTAACAGGGGGCTAGGCTACACCTTC. Its translation: CASSSNRGLGYTF.

This clone was counted a few times. The chain combines TRBV18 with TRBJ1-6; the D is unclear. The CDR3 has 15 residues. In germline, CDR1 is KGHSH, CDR2 LQKENI. Between the trimmed V and J ends, which lost 2 bases and 0 bases, there was a span of 5 bases. CDR3: CASSPESSYNSPLHF. The CDR3 DNA follows: TGTGCCAGCTCACCAGAGAGCTCCTATAATTCACCCCTCCACTTT.

The chain links TRBV10-3 to TRBJ2-5; 8 bases fit TRBD2. Unmatched junction bases numbered 2, after V lost 3 bases and J lost 5 bases. CDR3 size: 13 residues. Germline CDR1 is ENHRY and CDR2 is SYGVKD. CDR3 in DNA: TGTGCCATCAGTGATCCGGGGGGGGAGACCCAGTACTTC. The encoded protein is CAISDPGGETQYF.

This sequence joins TRBV2 and TRBJ1-1, with a tentative D call TRBD1 (5 bases). Germline CDR1 SNHLY, CDR2 FYNNEI. The CDR3 loop spans 14 amino acids. V was cut by 5 bases and J by 0 bases, with 10 bases left in between. The CDR3 DNA is TGTGCCAGCAGTTTTGAGGGGATGAACACTGAAGCTTTCTTT. Its translation: CASSFEGMNTEAFF.

The V gene is TRBV5-8, the J gene TRBJ1-1; no reliable D call. V lost 6 bases and J 7 bases, leaving 16 bases between the germline ends. Germline-derived CDR1 and CDR2 are SGHTS and YDEGEE. The CDR3 extends over 13 amino acids. For the CDR3, the DNA is TGTGCCAGCAAGGTTCCCTCGGGCCTTGAAGCTTTCTTT. Translating it yields CASKVPSGLEAFF.

The CDR3 region is CASSHSGTTGELFF. CDR3 nucleotide sequence: TGTGCCAGCAGCCATAGCGGGACCACCGGGGAGCTGTTTTTT. The chain employs TRBV14 and TRBJ2-2, with TRBD2 matching 8 bases. Germline-derived CDR1 and CDR2 are SGHDN and FVKESK. The J segment lost 4 bases and the V segment lost 3 bases, leaving 1 base of the junction unmatched. This CDR3 has 14 amino acids. The whole variable domain, filled in from reference TRBV14 and TRBJ2-2, reads EAGVTQFPSHSVIEKGQTVTLRCDPISGHDNLYWYRRVMGKEIKFLLHFVKESKQDESGMPNNRFLAERTGGTYSTLKVQPAELEDSGVYFCASSHSGTTGELFFGEGSRLTVL.

This clone was observed a handful of times. The chain carries TRBV5-4 and TRBJ2-1; the D is unclear. V was pared by 5 bases and J by 7 bases, with 10 bases between. CDR1 is SGHNT, CDR2 YYREEE, per germline (reference sequence). The CDR3 sequence is 12 residues long. The CDR3 is CASSPDWNEQFF. The DNA for the CDR3 is TGTGCCAGCAGTCCCGACTGGAATGAGCAGTTCTTC.

In its sample, this clone was seen a few times. V usage is TRBV10-3 and J usage is TRBJ2-5, with 11 bases that match TRBD1. CDR3 size: 14 residues. Per germline, CDR1 ENHRY and CDR2 SYGVKD. The ends lost 10 bases at V and 4 bases at J; junction bases unmatched: 8. The CDR3, as DNA: TGTGCCACCACCTTAGGACAGGGGGCAGAGACCCAGTACTTC. Its translation: CATTLGQGAETQYF.

This clone was counted between two and nine times. The rearrangement joins TRBV9 to TRBJ1-1; D not certain. This CDR3 is built from 15 residues. From germline, CDR1 is SGDLS and CDR2 YYNGEE. Between the trimmed V and J ends, which lost 5 bases and 4 bases, there was a span of 18 bases. The CDR3 protein is CASSPIYGVGTEAFF. CDR3 bases: TGTGCCAGCAGTCCGATTTATGGGGTTGGCACTGAAGCTTTCTTT.

This clone has only a few counts. The J gene is TRBJ2-1, the V gene TRBV5-6; 9 positions match TRBD2. CDR1 is SGHDT, CDR2 YYEEEE, per germline. CDR3 size: 15 residues. V lost 4 bases and J lost 6; bases outside the gene matches: 8. CDR3 loop: CASSPGVAGVNEQFF. The CDR3 bases are TGTGCCAGCAGCCCCGGGGTAGCGGGGGTCAATGAGCAGTTCTTC.

This chain connects TRBV6-1 to TRBJ1-2; D unclear. V was trimmed by 4 bases and J by 7 bases, leaving 10 bases between them. The germline V gene has CDR1 MNHNS and CDR2 SASEGT. CDR3 size: 12 residues. CDR3 DNA: TGTGCCAGCAGTGCCCGAAGGTTTGGCTACACCTTC. Protein product: CASSARRFGYTF.

The rearrangement joins TRBV14 to TRBJ2-1, with 8 bases lining up with TRBD2. V trimming: 4 bases; J trimming: 7 bases; junction bases outside the gene matches: 6. CDR1 is SGHDN and CDR2 is FVKESK in the germline V gene. This CDR3 is built from 14 residues. The CDR3 nucleotides read TGTGCCAGCAGCCTAGCGGGAAATCGGAATGAGCAGTTCTTC. This gives the protein CASSLAGNRNEQFF.

Only a few counts were recorded for this clone. V gene TRBV7-2 combines with J gene TRBJ2-7; 8 bases fit TRBD1. The CDR3 contains 14 residues. Germline CDR1 reads SGHTA; CDR2 reads FQGNSA. V was clipped by 5 bases and J by 2 bases; unmatched bases: 5. CDR3 bases: TGTGCCAGCAGCCAGGGACAGGCGACCTACGAGCAGTACTTC. It specifies CASSQGQATYEQYF.

Only a few counts were recorded for this clone. The gene calls are TRBV6-1 and TRBJ2-1; 11 nucleotides align to TRBD1. Germline CDR1 reads MNHNS; CDR2 reads SASEGT. The CDR3 has 15 residues. The junction had 7 bases not matched to a gene; V was cut back by 7 bases and J by 5 bases. DNA of the CDR3: TGTGCCAGCAAGACCGGGACAGGGGGAGACAATGAGCAGTTCTTC. This codes for CASKTGTGGDNEQFF.

This clone was seen a few times. The gene calls are TRBV27 and TRBJ2-1, with no clear D. The CDR3 is 15 residues long. CDR1 is MNHEY and CDR2 is SMNVEV in the germline V gene (reference sequence). Trimming removed 5 bases from V and 0 bases from J, with 11 bases in between. In nucleotides, the CDR3 is TGTGCCAGCAGTCAAACGACAAACTCCTACAATGAGCAGTTCTTC. Translated, it gives CASSQTTNSYNEQFF.

This chain connects TRBV13 to TRBJ2-7; 8 nucleotides agree with TRBD2. The CDR3 sequence is 15 residues long. Germline V gene sequence: CDR1 PRHDT, CDR2 FYEKMQ (reference sequence). The V and J ends lost 7 bases and 3 bases, in that order; junction bases with no gene match: 11. DNA for the CDR3: TGTGCCAGCACCCCCGAGCGGGAGTTATACTACGAGCAGTACGTC. It yields the protein CASTPERELYYEQYV.

This clone was observed a handful of times. J is TRBJ2-7 and V is TRBV5-6, with D tentatively TRBD2 (6 bases). Between the trimmed V and J ends, which lost 4 bases and 7 bases, there was a span of 15 bases. This CDR3 is built from 13 residues. Germline V gene lookup returns CDR1 SGHDT and CDR2 YYEEEE. The CDR3 loop is CASSIVGGEEQYF. CDR3 nucleotides: TGTGCCAGCAGCATTGTCGGGGGAGAGGAGCAGTACTTC.

This clone showed up many times. The chain employs TRBV9 and TRBJ2-7; D may correspond to TRBD1 or TRBD2 (6 bases each). The V and J ends lost 2 bases and 2 bases respectively, with 14 bases between them. The CDR3 has 15 residues. Germline V gene data show CDR1 as SGDLS and CDR2 as YYNGEE. CDR3 amino acids: CASSVSKEGAYEQYV. As DNA, the CDR3 is TGTGCCAGCAGCGTCTCCAAGGAGGGGGCCTACGAGCAGTACGTC.

This clone was observed a few times. The chain combines TRBV9 with TRBJ2-1; D ambiguous. CDR3 length equals 13 residues. CDR1 is SGDLS and CDR2 is YYNGEE in the germline V gene. With 0 bases removed from V and 10 bases from J, the gap between germline ends came to 11 bases. The CDR3 reads CASSVAITREQFF. CDR3 sequence (DNA): TGTGCCAGCAGCGTAGCCATTACCCGGGAGCAGTTCTTC.

In this sample, this clone turned up a few times. The rearrangement joins TRBV5-6 to TRBJ1-5; D is undetermined. V was shortened by 1 base and J by 0 bases, with 2 bases between the two germline ends. The germline CDR1 and CDR2 sequences are SGHDT and YYEEEE. This CDR3 region has 13 residues. This CDR3 reads CASSLYSNQPQHF. As DNA, the CDR3 is TGTGCCAGCAGCTTGTATAGCAATCAGCCCCAGCATTTT.

The rearrangement links TRBV30 to TRBJ2-5; D not certain. Trimming shortened V by 0 bases and J by 4 bases, and 6 bases separated the two germline ends. The CDR3 has 12 residues. Germline V CDR1 and CDR2: GTSNPN, SVGIG (reference sequence). The CDR3 loop reads CAWSVTGETQYF. The CDR3 nucleotides read TGTGCCTGGAGTGTTACGGGAGAGACCCAGTACTTC.

This clone was seen many times. J is TRBJ2-1 and V is TRBV10-3, with TRBD1 matching over 8 bases. Germline V gives CDR1 ENHRY, CDR2 SYGVKD. V lost 2 bases to trimming and J lost 9 bases; unmatched junction nucleotides: 3. This CDR3 region has 13 residues. The CDR3 nucleotides are TGTGCCATCAGTGAGCCAGGGGGCAGTGAGCAGTTCTTC. Protein: CAISEPGGSEQFF.

This clone was counted a few times. The rearrangement uses TRBV19 and TRBJ2-1; D possibly uses TRBD1 or TRBD2 (5 bases each). Per germline, CDR1 LNHDA and CDR2 SQIVND (reference sequence). Trimming took off 5 bases at V and 8 bases at J, with 13 bases between the two ends. This CDR3 is built from 13 residues. The CDR3 DNA follows: TGTGCCAGTAGTCCGGCGAGGGGCTATGAGCAGTTCTTC. Residues: CASSPARGYEQFF.

This clone was seen only a few times. The gene calls are TRBV11-2 and TRBJ2-1; D gene unclear. CDR1 and CDR2 (germline): SGHAT, FQNNGV. The CDR3 totals 11 residues. V shed 5 bases and J shed 8 bases, with 7 bases lying between them. The CDR3 is CASSLLHEQFF. The CDR3 DNA follows: TGTGCCAGCAGCCTTCTCCATGAGCAGTTCTTC.